This is a list of T cell receptor beta chains from one sample in a study of brain T cells in children with intractable seizures. Produced via immunoSEQ multiplex PCR; TCRdb's table is partial and in-frame only. The sample has a few hundred thousand clones, about 93% seen once. Sequenced material: peripheral blood, taken about 5 months after surgery. The receptors were sampled from a boy younger than two with tuberous sclerosis and intractable seizures. CDR3s include the opening cysteine and the closing phenylalanine or tryptophan. The D gene is left open where the match is weak. The size field is filled for only some rows; it gives once, few, many or a size class.

TRBJ2-7,TRBV6-5,TRBD2,16,-,TGTGCCAGCAGTTACTCAACTAGCGGGAGAGTGTACGAGCAGTACTTC,CASSYSTSGRVYEQYF
TRBJ1-4,TRBV24-1,-,16,-,TGTGCCACCAGTTCCAATGAACGAGGAACTAATGAAAAACTGTTTTTT,CATSSNERGTNEKLFF
TRBJ2-7,TRBV5-1,TRBD2,14,-,TGCGCCAGCAGCTTGGAACTAGCGGGAGACGAGCAGTACTTC,CASSLELAGDEQYF
TRBJ2-7,TRBV24-1,-,12,-,TGTGCCACCAGTGGAACCAACCACGAGCAGTACTTC,CATSGTNHEQYF
TRBJ1-6,TRBV25-1,-,16,-,TGTGCCAGCAGTGATAGTATCGGGTGGATCAATTCACCCCTCCACTTT,CASSDSIGWINSPLHF
TRBJ2-5,TRBV7-3,-,14,-,TGTGCCAGCAGCTCGACTAGTATCTCAGAGACCCAGTACTTC,CASSSTSISETQYF
TRBJ1-1,TRBV3-1/TRBV3-2,-,13,-,TGTGCCAGCAGCCAAAGTGCGACCACTGAAGCTTTCTTT,CASSQSATTEAFF
TRBJ2-1,TRBV9,-,15,once,TGTGCCAGCAGCGAGGAGGGGCTCCCCGGCGATGAGCAGTTCTTC,CASSEEGLPGDEQFF
TRBJ1-3,TRBV6-5,TRBD1,13,-,TGTGCCAGCGATCAGGGGGCTGGAAACACCATATATTTT,CASDQGAGNTIYF
TRBJ2-5,TRBV7-9,-,19,once,TGTGCCAGCAGCCCTTTAAGGCTTGTCGACACGGTAAATCAAGAGACCCAGTACTTC,CASSPLRLVDTVNQETQYF
TRBJ1-2,TRBV5-1,-,12,-,TGCGCCAGCAGCATCGAGGTTTATGGCTACACCTTC,CASSIEVYGYTF
TRBJ1-5,TRBV16,-,13,few,TGTGCCAGCAGCCAAATTAAGCCTCAGCCCCAGCATTTT,CASSQIKPQPQHF
TRBJ2-3,TRBV19,TRBD2,16,-,TGTGCCAGTAGAGCGGGGGTACGGTCGTTCACAGATACGCAGTATTTT,CASRAGVRSFTDTQYF
TRBJ2-1,TRBV9,-,16,-,TGTGCCAGCAGCGCAGAGGGGGACCCGCCCTACAATGAGCAGTTCTTC,CASSAEGDPPYNEQFF
TRBJ1-6,TRBV7-6,-,16,-,TGTGCCAGCAGCCCAAACCCTGGACTGATTAATTCACCCCTCCACTTT,CASSPNPGLINSPLHF
TRBJ2-5,TRBV5-1,TRBD1,13,-,TGCGCCAGCAGAGAGACAGGGAAAGAGACCCAGTACTTC,CASRETGKETQYF
TRBJ1-2,TRBV6-5,-,12,-,TGTGCCAGCGGACGGATTAACTATGGCTACACCTTC,CASGRINYGYTF
TRBJ2-7,TRBV27,-,14,-,TGTGCCAGCAGTTCTCGGGGGGCCTCCTACGAGCAGTACTTC,CASSSRGASYEQYF
TRBJ2-1,TRBV21-1,-,18,-,TGTGCCAGCAGCAAAAATGCCCCGAGCGGGAGGGCCTACAATGAGCAGTTCTTC,CASSKNAPSGRAYNEQFF
TRBJ1-2,TRBV7-9,-,16,-,TGTGCCAGCAGCTTAGCGGCGGGGCCCATCCCCTATGGCTACACCTTC,CASSLAAGPIPYGYTF
TRBJ1-1,TRBV7-6,-,16,-,TGTGCCAGCAGCTTAGGAGGGGGGGCGCGAAGTACTGAAGCTTTCTTT,CASSLGGGARSTEAFF
TRBJ2-1,TRBV20-1,-,13,-,TGCAGTGCTAGTGGCGATCTGTGGCCACAGCAGTTCTTC,CSASGDLWPQQFF
TRBJ1-1,TRBV3-1/TRBV3-2,-,14,once,TGTGCCAGCAGCCAAGACTCGAGAGGCACACAAGCTTTCTTT,CASSQDSRGTQAFF
TRBJ1-2,TRBV4-1,-,14,-,TGCGCCAGCAGCCAAGAGGTGGGGACCTATGGCTACACCTTC,CASSQEVGTYGYTF
TRBJ2-6,TRBV15,TRBD1,19,-,TGTGCCACCAGCAAAGTTCCGGGACAGGGTGTATCTGGGGCCAACGTCCTGACTTTC,CATSKVPGQGVSGANVLTF
TRBJ1-3,TRBV5-1,-,15,-,TGCGCCAGCAGGCCAGCAGGGATCTCTGGAAACACCATATATTTT,CASRPAGISGNTIYF
TRBJ2-3,TRBV12-3/TRBV12-4,-,12,-,TGTGCCAGCAGTGAGGGGACATTTACGCAGTATTTT,CASSEGTFTQYF
TRBJ2-1,TRBV2,TRBD2,16,once,TGTGCCAGCAGCGCTATACCTAGCGGGGGAGCGCGGGGGCAGTTCTTC,CASSAIPSGGARGQFF
TRBJ1-1,TRBV6-5,TRBD1,15,-,TGTGCCAGCAGTTATCGAGGGGGCGAGGGTACTGAAGCTTTCTTT,CASSYRGGEGTEAFF
TRBJ2-2,TRBV7-2,-,17,once,TGTGCCAGCAGCTCCCCGACCTCTCCCTCCAACACCGGGGAGCTGTTTTTT,CASSSPTSPSNTGELFF
TRBJ2-1,TRBV6-2/TRBV6-3,TRBD2,14,-,TGTGCCAGCAGTCATAGCGGGGGGGGGAATGAGCAGTTCTTC,CASSHSGGGNEQFF
TRBJ2-5,TRBV13,-,14,-,TGTGCCAGCAGCTTAAATGGAGGGAAGGAGACCCAGTACTTC,CASSLNGGKETQYF
TRBJ1-1,TRBV6-5,TRBD1,15,-,TGTGCCAGCAGTAGAGGACAGGGTCTTACCACTGAAGCTTTCTTT,CASSRGQGLTTEAFF
TRBJ1-1,TRBV2,-,16,-,TGTGCCAGCAGTGAGCCCGCCTGGCAGTTGAACACTGAAGCTTTCTTT,CASSEPAWQLNTEAFF
TRBJ1-1,TRBV10-1,-,13,-,TGCGCCAGCAGTGAGTCTGGGGCCTGGGGAGCTTTCTTT,CASSESGAWGAFF
TRBJ2-2,TRBV20-1,-,10,-,TGCAGTCCCCGGTTCGGGGAGCTGTTTTTT,CSPRFGELFF
TRBJ1-2,TRBV30,TRBD1,11,-,TGTGCCTGGAGGACAGGGAATGGCTACACCTTC,CAWRTGNGYTF
TRBJ2-7,TRBV6-1,TRBD1,16,once,TGTGCCAGCAGTGAAAAGTGGGACAGGGGGAGGGACGAGCAGTACTTC,CASSEKWDRGRDEQYF
TRBJ2-7,TRBV5-6,-,16,-,TGTGCCAGCAGCGACATAAAGTACGGACAGAACTACGAGCAGTACTTC,CASSDIKYGQNYEQYF
TRBJ1-6,TRBV6-5,-,16,-,TGTGCCAGCAGTTACTCCCCAGGACAGAGAAATTCACCCCTCCACTTT,CASSYSPGQRNSPLHF
TRBJ1-2,TRBV5-1,TRBD1,17,-,TGCGCCAGCAGCTTGGGCCACGGGACTGGACAGGGTTATGGCTACACCTTC,CASSLGHGTGQGYGYTF
TRBJ1-2,TRBV11-2,-,16,once,TGTGCCAGCAGCTTAGATAAAGGACCGGTAAACTATGGCTACACCTTC,CASSLDKGPVNYGYTF
TRBJ1-2,TRBV3-1/TRBV3-2,-,12,-,TGTGCCAGCAGCCAAGGCAACTATGGCTACACCTTC,CASSQGNYGYTF
TRBJ2-1,TRBV4-2,-,14,-,TGTGCCAGCAGCCCTGGGAGCTCCTACAATGAGCAGTTCTTC,CASSPGSSYNEQFF
TRBJ2-3,TRBV10-3,-,13,-,TGTGCCATCAGTGAGTTAAACACAGATACGCAGTATTTT,CAISELNTDTQYF
TRBJ1-2,TRBV23-1,-,19,-,TGCGCCAGCAGTCAATGGACGCCCTTAGCACCCGGTGCTAACTATGGCTACACCTTC,CASSQWTPLAPGANYGYTF
TRBJ1-3,TRBV10-3,-,17,-,TGTGCCATCAGTGGGCAGGGCGGACCCAAGTACGGAAACACCATATATTTT,CAISGQGGPKYGNTIYF
TRBJ2-5,TRBV6-5,-,12,once,TGTGCCAGCACGCGGACTGGAGAGACCCAGTACTTC,CASTRTGETQYF
TRBJ2-7,TRBV5-4,-,14,-,TGTGCCAGCAGCAGGCAGGGCGCCTCCTACGAGCAGTACTTC,CASSRQGASYEQYF
TRBJ1-1,TRBV2,-,14,-,TGTGCCAGCAGTGAATGGGCCTCCCTCTACCAAGCTTTCTTT,CASSEWASLYQAFF
TRBJ2-1,TRBV4-2,TRBD2,16,-,TGTGCCAGCAGCCAGCCTAGCGGGGGATCCTACAATGAGCAGTTCTTC,CASSQPSGGSYNEQFF
TRBJ1-1,TRBV4-1,-,15,-,TGCGCCAGCAGCCAAACCGGGGGGTGGGGCACTGAAGCTTTCTTT,CASSQTGGWGTEAFF
TRBJ2-2,TRBV29-1,-,13,once,TGCAGCGTCGGTGGACGGAACACCGGGGAGCTGTTTTTT,CSVGGRNTGELFF
TRBJ2-7,TRBV7-8,TRBD1,14,-,TGTGCCAGCAGCCCGTCCCGGGACAGGTACGAGCAGTACTTC,CASSPSRDRYEQYF
TRBJ2-2,TRBV24-1,-,14,-,TGTGCCACCAGTGATTTCCGGGGGACCGGGGAGCTGTTTTTT,CATSDFRGTGELFF